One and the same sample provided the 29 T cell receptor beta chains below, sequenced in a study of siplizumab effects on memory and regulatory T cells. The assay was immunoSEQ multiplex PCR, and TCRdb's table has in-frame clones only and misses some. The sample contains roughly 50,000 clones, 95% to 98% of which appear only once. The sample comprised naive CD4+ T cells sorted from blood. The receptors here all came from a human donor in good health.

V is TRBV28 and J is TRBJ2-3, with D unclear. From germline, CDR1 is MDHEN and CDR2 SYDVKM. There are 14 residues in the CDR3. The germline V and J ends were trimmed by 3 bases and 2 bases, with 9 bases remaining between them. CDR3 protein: CASSLVGITDTQYF. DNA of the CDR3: TGTGCCAGCAGTTTGGTGGGGATCACAGATACGCAGTATTTT.

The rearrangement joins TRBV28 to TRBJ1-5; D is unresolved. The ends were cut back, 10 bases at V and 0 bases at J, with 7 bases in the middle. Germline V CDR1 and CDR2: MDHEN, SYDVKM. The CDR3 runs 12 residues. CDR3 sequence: CATTHSNQPQHF. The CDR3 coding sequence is TGTGCCACGACACATAGCAATCAGCCCCAGCATTTT.

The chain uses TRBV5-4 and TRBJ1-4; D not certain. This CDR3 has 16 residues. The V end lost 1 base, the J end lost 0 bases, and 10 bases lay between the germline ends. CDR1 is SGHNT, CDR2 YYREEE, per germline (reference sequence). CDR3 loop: CASSLKRPATNEKLFF. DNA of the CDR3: TGTGCCAGCAGCTTGAAAAGGCCTGCAACTAATGAAAAACTGTTTTTT.

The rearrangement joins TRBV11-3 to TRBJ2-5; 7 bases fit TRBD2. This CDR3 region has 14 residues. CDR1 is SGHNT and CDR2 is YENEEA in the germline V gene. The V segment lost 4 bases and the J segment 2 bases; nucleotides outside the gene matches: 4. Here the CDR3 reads CASSWGGSQETQYF. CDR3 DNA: TGTGCCAGCAGCTGGGGGGGGTCTCAAGAGACCCAGTACTTC.

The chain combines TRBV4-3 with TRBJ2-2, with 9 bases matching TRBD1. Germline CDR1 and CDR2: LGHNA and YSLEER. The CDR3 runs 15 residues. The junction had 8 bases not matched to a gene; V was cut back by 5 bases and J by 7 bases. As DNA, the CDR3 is TGCGCCAGCAGCGCCCGGACAGGGGTGATCGGGGAGCTGTTTTTT. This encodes CASSARTGVIGELFF.

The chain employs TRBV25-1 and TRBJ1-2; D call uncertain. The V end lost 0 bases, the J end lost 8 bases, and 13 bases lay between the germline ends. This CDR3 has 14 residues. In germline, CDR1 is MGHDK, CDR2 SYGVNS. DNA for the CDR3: TGTGCCAGCAGTGAATATTTCCCGGTAGGAGGCTACACCTTC. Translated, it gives CASSEYFPVGGYTF.

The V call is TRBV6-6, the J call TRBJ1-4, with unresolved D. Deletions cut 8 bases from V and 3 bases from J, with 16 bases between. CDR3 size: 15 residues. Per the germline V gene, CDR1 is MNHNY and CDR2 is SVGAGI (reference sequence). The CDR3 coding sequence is TGTGCCAGCTGGAGAGGCGAGCGAGCTAATGAAAAACTGTTTTTT. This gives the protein CASWRGERANEKLFF.

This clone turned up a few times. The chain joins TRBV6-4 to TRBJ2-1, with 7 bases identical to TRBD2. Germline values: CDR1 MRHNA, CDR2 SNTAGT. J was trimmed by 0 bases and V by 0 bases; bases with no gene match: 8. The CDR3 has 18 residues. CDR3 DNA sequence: TGTGCCAGCAGTGACTCAGTGGGGGGGGGAGGCTCCTACAATGAGCAGTTCTTC. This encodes CASSDSVGGGGSYNEQFF.

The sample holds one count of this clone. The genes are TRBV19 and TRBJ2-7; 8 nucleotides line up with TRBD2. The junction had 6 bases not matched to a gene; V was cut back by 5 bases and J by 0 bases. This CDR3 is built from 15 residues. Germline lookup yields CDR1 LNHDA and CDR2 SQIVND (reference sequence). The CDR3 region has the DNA TGTGCCAGTAGTGATCTAGCGGGCAGCTCCTACGAGCAGTACTTC. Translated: CASSDLAGSSYEQYF.

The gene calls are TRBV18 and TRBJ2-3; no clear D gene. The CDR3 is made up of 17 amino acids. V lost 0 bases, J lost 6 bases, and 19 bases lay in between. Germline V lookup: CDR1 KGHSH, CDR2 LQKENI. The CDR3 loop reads CASSPPGSSRIVDTQYF. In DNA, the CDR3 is TGTGCCAGCTCACCACCGGGGTCAAGCAGGATTGTTGATACGCAGTATTTT.

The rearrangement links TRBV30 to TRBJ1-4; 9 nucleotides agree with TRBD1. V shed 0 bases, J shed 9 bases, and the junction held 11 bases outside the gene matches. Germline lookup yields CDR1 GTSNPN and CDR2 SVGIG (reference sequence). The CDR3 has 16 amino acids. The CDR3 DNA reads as TGTGCCTGGAGTGTCCGGGACAGGGAAAGGAGAAAAAAACTGTTTTTT. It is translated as CAWSVRDRERRKKLFF.

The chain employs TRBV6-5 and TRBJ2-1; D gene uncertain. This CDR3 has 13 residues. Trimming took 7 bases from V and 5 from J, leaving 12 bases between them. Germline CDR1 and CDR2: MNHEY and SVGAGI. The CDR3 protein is CASIQTDNNEQFF. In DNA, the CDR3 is TGTGCCAGCATCCAGACCGATAACAATGAGCAGTTCTTC.

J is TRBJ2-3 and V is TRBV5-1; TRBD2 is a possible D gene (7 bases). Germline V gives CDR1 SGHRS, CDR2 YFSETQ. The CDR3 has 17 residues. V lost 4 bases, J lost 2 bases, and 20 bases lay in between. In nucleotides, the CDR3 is TGCGCCAGCAGCCTCCCACGGGGGGACACTACCACAGATACGCAGTATTTT. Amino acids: CASSLPRGDTTTDTQYF.

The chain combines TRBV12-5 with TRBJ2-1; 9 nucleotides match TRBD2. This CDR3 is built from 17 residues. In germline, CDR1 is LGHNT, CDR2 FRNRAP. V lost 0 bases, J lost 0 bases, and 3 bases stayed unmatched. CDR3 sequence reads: CASGLVGLARSYNEQFF. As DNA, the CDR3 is TGTGCTAGTGGTTTGGTGGGACTAGCCCGCTCCTACAATGAGCAGTTCTTC.

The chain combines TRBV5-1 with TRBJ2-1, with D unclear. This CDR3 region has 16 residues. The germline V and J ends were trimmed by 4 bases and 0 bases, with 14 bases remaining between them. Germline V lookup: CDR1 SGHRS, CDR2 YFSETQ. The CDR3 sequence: CASSPWPFISYNEQFF. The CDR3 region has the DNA TGCGCCAGCAGCCCCTGGCCTTTCATCTCCTACAATGAGCAGTTCTTC.

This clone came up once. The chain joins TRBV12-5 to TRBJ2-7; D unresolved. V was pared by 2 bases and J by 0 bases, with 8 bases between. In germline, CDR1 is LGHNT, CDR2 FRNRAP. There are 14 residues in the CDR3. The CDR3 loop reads CASGLQVRSYEQYF. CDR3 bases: TGTGCTAGTGGTTTGCAGGTACGCTCCTACGAGCAGTACTTC. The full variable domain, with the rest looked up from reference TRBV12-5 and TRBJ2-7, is DARVTQTPRHKVTEMGQEVTMRCQPILGHNTVFWYRQTMMQGLELLAYFRNRAPLDDSGMPKDRFSAEMPDATLATLKIQPSEPRDSAVYFCASGLQVRSYEQYFGPGTRLTVT.

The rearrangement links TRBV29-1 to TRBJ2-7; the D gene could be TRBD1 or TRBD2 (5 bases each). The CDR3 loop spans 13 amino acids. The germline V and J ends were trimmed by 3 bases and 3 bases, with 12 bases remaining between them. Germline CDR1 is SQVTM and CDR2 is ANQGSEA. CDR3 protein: CSVEGEGGYEQYF. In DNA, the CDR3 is TGCAGCGTTGAGGGGGAAGGAGGCTACGAGCAGTACTTC.

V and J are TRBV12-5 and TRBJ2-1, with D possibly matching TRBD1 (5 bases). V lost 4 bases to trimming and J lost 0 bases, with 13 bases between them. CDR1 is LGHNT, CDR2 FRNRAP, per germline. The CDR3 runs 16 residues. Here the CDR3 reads CASGSRAGISYNEQFF. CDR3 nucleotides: TGTGCTAGTGGTTCGCGAGCAGGGATCTCCTACAATGAGCAGTTCTTC.

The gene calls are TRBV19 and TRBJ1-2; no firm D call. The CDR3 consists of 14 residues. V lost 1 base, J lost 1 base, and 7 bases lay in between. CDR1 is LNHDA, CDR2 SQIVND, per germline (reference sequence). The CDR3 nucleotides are TGTGCCAGTAGTATAGGTACGGGTAACTATGGCTACACCTTC. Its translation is CASSIGTGNYGYTF.

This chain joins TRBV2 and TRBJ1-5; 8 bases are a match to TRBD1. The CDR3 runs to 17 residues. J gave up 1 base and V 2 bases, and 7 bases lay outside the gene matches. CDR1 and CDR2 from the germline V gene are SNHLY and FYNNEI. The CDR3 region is CASSEWRNRGSNQPQHF. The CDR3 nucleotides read TGTGCCAGCAGTGAATGGCGGAACAGGGGGAGCAATCAGCCCCAGCATTTT. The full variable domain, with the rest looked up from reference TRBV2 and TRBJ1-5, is EPEVTQTPSHQVTQMGQEVILRCVPISNHLYFYWYRQILGQKVEFLVSFYNNEISEKSEIFDDQFSVERPDGSNFTLKIRSTKLEDSAMYFCASSEWRNRGSNQPQHFGDGTRLSIL.

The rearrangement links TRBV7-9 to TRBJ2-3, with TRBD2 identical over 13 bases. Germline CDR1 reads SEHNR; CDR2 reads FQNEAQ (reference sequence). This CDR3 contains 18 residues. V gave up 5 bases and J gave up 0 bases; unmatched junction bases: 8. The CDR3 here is CASSPRTSGGRSTDTQYF. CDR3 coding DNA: TGTGCCAGCAGCCCTAGGACTAGCGGGGGACGGAGCACAGATACGCAGTATTTT.

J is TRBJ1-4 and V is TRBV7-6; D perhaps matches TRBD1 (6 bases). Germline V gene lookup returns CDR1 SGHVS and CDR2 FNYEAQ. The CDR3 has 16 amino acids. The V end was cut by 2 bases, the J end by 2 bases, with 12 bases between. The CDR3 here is CASSLNPGGTNEKLFF. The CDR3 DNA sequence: TGTGCCAGCAGCTTAAATCCGGGGGGCACTAATGAAAAACTGTTTTTT.

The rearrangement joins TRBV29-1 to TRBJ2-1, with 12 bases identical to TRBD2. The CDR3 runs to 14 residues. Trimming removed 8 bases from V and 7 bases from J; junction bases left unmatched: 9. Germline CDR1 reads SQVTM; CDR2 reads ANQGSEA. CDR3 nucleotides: TGCAGCCATACTAGACTAGCGGGAGAAAATGAGCAGTTCTTC. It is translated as CSHTRLAGENEQFF.

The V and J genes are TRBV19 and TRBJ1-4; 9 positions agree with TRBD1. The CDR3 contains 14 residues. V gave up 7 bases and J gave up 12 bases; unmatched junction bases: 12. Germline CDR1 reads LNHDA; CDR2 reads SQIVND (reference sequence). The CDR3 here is CASTTDRGYEELFF. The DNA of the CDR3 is TGTGCCAGTACCACAGACAGGGGGTACGAGGAACTGTTTTTT.

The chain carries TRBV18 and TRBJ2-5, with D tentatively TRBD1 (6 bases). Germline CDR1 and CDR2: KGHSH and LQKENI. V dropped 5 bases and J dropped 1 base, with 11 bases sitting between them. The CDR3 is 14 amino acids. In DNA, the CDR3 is TGTGCCAGCTCAAGTACAGGGCTCCAAGAGACCCAGTACTTC. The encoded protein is CASSSTGLQETQYF. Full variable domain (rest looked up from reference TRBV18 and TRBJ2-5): NAGVMQNPRHLVRRRGQEARLRCSPMKGHSHVYWYRQLPEEGLKFMVYLQKENIIDESGMPKERFSAEFPKEGPSILRIQQVVRGDSAAYFCASSSTGLQETQYFGPGTRLLVL.

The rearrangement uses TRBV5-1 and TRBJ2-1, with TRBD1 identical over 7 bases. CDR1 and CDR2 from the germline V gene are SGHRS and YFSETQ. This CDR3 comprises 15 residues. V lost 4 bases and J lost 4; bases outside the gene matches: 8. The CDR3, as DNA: TGCGCCAGCAGCAACTCCGGGACAGTTTACAATGAGCAGTTCTTC. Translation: CASSNSGTVYNEQFF.

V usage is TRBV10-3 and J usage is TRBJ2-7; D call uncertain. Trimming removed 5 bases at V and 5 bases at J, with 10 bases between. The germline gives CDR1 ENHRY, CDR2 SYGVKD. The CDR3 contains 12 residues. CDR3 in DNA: TGTGCCATCAGTTGGGCCAGAAACGAGCAGTACTTC. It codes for CAISWARNEQYF.

Written as DNA, the CDR3 is TGTGCCATCAGCCTTGGGACCCCCCTCGAGCAGTACTTC. Its translation is CAISLGTPLEQYF. The chain recombines TRBV10-3 with TRBJ2-7; tentatively, D is TRBD1 or TRBD2 (5 bases each). The CDR3 totals 13 residues. V was clipped by 6 bases and J by 6 bases, with 15 bases between them. Germline CDR1 ENHRY, CDR2 SYGVKD.

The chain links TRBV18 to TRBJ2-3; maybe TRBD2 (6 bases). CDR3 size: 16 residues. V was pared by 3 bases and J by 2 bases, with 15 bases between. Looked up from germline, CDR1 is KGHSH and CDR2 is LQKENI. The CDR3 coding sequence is TGTGCCAGCTCACCTTATTCCGCGGGAACCACAGATACGCAGTATTTT. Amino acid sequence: CASSPYSAGTTDTQYF.